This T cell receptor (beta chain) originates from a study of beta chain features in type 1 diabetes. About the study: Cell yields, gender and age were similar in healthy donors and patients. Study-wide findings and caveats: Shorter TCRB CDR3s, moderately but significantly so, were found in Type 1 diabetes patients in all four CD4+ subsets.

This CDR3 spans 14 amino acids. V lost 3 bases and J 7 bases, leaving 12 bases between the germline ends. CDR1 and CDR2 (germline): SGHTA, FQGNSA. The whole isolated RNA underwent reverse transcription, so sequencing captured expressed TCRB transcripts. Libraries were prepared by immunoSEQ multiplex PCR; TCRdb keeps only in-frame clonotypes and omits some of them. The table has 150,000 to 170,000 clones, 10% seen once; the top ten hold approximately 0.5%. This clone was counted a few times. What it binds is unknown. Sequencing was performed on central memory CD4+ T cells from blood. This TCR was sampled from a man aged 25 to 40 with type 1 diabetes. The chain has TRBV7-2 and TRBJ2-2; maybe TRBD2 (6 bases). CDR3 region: CASSFGSHNGELFF. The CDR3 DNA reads TGTGCCAGCAGCTTCGGGAGTCATAACGGGGAGCTGTTTTTT.